This TCR beta chain was identified in a study of blood T cell repertoires in COVID-19. Study-wide context: The origin of the acute and convalescent COVID-19 samples was the United States, Italy and Spain. In each case, the material was cDNA or gDNA derived from T cells, B-cell-depleted T cells, or PBMCs.

In this sample, this clone turned up a few times. The V gene's germline CDR1 is SGHAT and CDR2 FQNNGV. V was clipped by 6 bases and J by 5 bases; unmatched bases: 19. This CDR3 comprises 18 residues. Original handling: Researchers report that nucleated cell counts were estimated from reference gene primer amplification. Clones were read by immunoSEQ multiplex PCR, and TCRdb kept only the in-frame ones, dropping some. V, J and clone size are taken as reported in that table, and D and trimming were inferred from the DNA itself. The table lists more than 85,000 clones, 75% to 85% of them singletons. The receptor was isolated from a man aged 60 to 75 with acute or convalescent COVID-19. The sample consisted of peripheral blood. V gene TRBV11-2 combines with J gene TRBJ2-1, with 7 positions matching TRBD2. CDR3 in amino acids: CASSIYPGLRELNNEQFF. The CDR3 DNA reads TGTGCCAGCAGTATCTATCCGGGACTAAGAGAGCTGAACAATGAGCAGTTCTTC.